This T cell receptor (beta chain) emerged from a study of shared clonotypes between healthy human individuals. Study-wide context: The plates for each donor numbered three CD4 naive, three CD4 memory, two CD8 naive and one CD8 memory.

Study conclusions and caveats: At large depth, rarefaction still showed sorted-subset sequencing to be incomplete. Sample collection involved blood only; tissue repertoires are likely different. What limited the represented genetic and exposure-history diversity was the small number of donors.

This clone has just one count. Its antigen remains unknown. Trimming shortened V by 7 bases and J by 7 bases, and 16 bases separated the two germline ends. This CDR3 spans 13 amino acids. The germline CDR1 and CDR2 sequences are LNHDA and SQIVND (reference sequence). Naivety among CD8 cells was defined by CD45RO negativity and positive CCR7 selection, thereby excluding terminally differentiated effector memory CD45RA+ cells. Some clones are missing from TCRdb's copy, which holds only in-frame ones; the method was immunoSEQ multiplex PCR. The sample records about 2.1 million clones, about 93% being singletons.

The J gene is TRBJ1-1, the V gene TRBV19; no definite D call. Sequences were obtained from naive CD8+ T cells from PBMCs. The TCR comes from a man aged 18-30 years in good health. Some clones in this sample may be carry-over from other donors' samples. DNA of the CDR3: TGTGCCAGTAAATCGACCTTACCCTATGAAGCTTTCTTT. Its protein product is CASKSTLPYEAFF.